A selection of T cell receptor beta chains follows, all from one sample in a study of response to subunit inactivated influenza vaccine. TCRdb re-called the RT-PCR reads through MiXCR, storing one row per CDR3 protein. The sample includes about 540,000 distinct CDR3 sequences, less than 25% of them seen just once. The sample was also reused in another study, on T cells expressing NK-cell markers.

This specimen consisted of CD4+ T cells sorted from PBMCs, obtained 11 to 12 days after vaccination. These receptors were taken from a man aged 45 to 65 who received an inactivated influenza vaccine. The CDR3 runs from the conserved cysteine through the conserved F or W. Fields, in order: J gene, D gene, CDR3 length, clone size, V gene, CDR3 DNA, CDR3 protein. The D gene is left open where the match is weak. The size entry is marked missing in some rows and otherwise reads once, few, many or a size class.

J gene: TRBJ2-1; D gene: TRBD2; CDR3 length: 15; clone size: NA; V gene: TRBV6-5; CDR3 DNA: TGTGCCAGCAGTTACTCACAGCGGGAGTACAATGAGCAGTTCTTC; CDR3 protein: CASSYSQREYNEQFF
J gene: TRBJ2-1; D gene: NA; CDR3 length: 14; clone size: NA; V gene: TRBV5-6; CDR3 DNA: TGTGCCAGCAGCTCACCCTACACGAACAATGAGCAGTTCTTC; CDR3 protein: CASSSPYTNNEQFF
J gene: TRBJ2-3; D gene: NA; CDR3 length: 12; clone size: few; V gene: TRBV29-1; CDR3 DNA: TGCAGTGGTGGGGGGTTTACAGATACGCAGTATTTT; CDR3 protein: CSGGGFTDTQYF
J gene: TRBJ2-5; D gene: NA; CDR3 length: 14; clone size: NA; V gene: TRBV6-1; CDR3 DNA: TGTGCCAGCAACCGAGGGGACAACCAAGAGACCCAGTACTTC; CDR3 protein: CASNRGDNQETQYF
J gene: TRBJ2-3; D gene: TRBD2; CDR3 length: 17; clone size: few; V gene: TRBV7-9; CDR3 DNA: TGTGCCAGCAGCCCGGGGACTAGCGGGCCTTCACGAAATACGCAGTATTTT; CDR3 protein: CASSPGTSGPSRNTQYF
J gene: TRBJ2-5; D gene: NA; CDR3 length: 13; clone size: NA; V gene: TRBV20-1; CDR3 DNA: TGCAGTGCCGCTCACAGGGCCCAAGAGACCCAGTACTTC; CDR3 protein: CSAAHRAQETQYF
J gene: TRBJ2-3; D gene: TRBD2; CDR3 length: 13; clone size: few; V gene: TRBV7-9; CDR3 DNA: TGTGCCACCACACTAGCGCGCACAGATACGCAGTATTTT; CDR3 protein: CATTLARTDTQYF
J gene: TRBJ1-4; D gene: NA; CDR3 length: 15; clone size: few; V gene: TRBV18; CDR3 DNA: TGTGCCAGCTCTCCGGCCGGGACATTTAATGAAAAACTGTTTTTT; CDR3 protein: CASSPAGTFNEKLFF
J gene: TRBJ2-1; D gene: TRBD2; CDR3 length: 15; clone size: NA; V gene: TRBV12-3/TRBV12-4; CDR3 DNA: TGTGCCAGCAGTCCTCCGGGACTAGGGATCAATGAGCAGTTCTTC; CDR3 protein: CASSPPGLGINEQFF
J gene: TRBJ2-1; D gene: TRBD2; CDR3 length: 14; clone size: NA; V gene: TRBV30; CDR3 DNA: TGTGCCTGGAGCCGACTAGCGGGAAGTAATGAGCAGTTCTTC; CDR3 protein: CAWSRLAGSNEQFF
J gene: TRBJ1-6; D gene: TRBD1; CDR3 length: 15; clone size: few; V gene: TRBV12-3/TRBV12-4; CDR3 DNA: TGTGCCAGCAGTACAGGGGGCCCTTATAATTCACCCCTCCACTTT; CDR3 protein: CASSTGGPYNSPLHF
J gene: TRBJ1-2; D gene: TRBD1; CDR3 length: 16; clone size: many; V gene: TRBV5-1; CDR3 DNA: TGCGCCAGCAGCTACGTCGGACAGGGGAGGGCCTATGGCTACACCTTC; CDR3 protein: CASSYVGQGRAYGYTF
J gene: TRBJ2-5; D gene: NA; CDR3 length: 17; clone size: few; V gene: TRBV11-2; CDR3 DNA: TGTGCCAGCAGCTTAGAATCCGGGGGGCCCGGTCGTGGGACCCAGTACTTC; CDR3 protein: CASSLESGGPGRGTQYF
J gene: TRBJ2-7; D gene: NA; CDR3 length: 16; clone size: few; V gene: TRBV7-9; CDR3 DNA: TGTGCCAGCAGCTTAGCGGCCGGACTGAGCTCCTACGAGCAGTACTTC; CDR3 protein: CASSLAAGLSSYEQYF
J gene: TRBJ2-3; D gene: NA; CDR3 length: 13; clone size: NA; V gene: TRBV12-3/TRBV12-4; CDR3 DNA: TGTGCCAGCAACCTCGCTAATACAGATACGCAGTATTTT; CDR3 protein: CASNLANTDTQYF
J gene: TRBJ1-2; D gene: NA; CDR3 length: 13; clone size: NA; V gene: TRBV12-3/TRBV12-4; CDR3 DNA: TGTGCCAGCAGTTTAAGAGGGGACGGAGTTCGCACCTTC; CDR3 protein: CASSLRGDGVRTF
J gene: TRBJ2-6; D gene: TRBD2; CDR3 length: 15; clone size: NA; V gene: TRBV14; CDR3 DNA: TGTGCCAGCAGCCCCCGGGGGGGTGGGGCCAACGTCCTGACTTTC; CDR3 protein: CASSPRGGGANVLTF
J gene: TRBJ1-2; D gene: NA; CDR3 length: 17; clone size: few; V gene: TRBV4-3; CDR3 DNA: TGCGCCAGCAGCCCCCAAACGGTTGGGCCGTGGCTTGATGGCTACACCTTC; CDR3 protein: CASSPQTVGPWLDGYTF
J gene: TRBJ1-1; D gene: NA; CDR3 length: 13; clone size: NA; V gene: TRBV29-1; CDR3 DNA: TGCAGCGTTGAAGTTACGGGTGGGACTGAAGCTTTCTTT; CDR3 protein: CSVEVTGGTEAFF
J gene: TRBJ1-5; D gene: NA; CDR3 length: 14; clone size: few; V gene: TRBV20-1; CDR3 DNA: TGCAGTGCTAGATCTGCGATAGGAGATCAGCCCCAGCATTTT; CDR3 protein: CSARSAIGDQPQHF
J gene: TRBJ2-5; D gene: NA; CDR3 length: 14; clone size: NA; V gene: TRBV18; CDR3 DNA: TGTGCCAGCTCACCAGACCGGGCCATCGGGACCCAGTACTTC; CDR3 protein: CASSPDRAIGTQYF
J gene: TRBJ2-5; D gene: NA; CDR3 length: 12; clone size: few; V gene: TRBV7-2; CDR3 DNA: TGTGCCAGCAGCTCTCAGATGGGGCCCCAGTACTTC; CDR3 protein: CASSSQMGPQYF
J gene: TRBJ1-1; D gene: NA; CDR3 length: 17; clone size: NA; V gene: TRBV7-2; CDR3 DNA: TGTGCCAGCAGCTTAGGCAGCTCTTTAGGCATGAACACTGAAGCTTTCTTT; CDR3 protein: CASSLGSSLGMNTEAFF
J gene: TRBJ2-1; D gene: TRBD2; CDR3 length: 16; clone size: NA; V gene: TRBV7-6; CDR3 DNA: TGTGCCAGCAGCTCAAGCAGCGGGAGGACCTACAATGAGCAGTTCTTC; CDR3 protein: CASSSSSGRTYNEQFF
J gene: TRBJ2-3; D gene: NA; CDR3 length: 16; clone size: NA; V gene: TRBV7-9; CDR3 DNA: TGTGCCAGCAGCTCAAAAGGGGGTTTGGGCACAGATACGCAGTATTTT; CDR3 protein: CASSSKGGLGTDTQYF
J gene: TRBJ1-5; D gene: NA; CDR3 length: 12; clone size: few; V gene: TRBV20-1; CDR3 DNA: TGCAGTGGTCAGGGAAGCAATCAGCCCCAGCATTTT; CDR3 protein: CSGQGSNQPQHF
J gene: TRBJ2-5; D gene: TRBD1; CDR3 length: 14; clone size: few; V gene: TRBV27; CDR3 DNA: TGTGCCAGCAGGCCGGGACAGGGGATGCAGACCCAGTACTTC; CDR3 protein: CASRPGQGMQTQYF
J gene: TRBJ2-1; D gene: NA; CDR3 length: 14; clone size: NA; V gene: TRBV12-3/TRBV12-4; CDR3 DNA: TGTGCCAGCAGTTTATATAGTAGGTACAATGAGCAGTTCTTC; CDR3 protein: CASSLYSRYNEQFF
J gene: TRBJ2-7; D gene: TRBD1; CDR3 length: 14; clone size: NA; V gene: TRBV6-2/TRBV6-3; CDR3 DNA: TGTGCCAGCATCCAGAGGACAGGGACCTACGAGCAGTACTTC; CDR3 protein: CASIQRTGTYEQYF
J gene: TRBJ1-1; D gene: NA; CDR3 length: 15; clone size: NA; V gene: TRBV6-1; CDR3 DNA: TGTGCCAGCAGTGAAGCTTGGGGATTGAACACTGAAGCTTTCTTT; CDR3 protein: CASSEAWGLNTEAFF
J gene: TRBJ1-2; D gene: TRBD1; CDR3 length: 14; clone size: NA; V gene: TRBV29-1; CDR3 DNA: TGCAGCGTGAACCCAGGGGGCATCGGCTATGGCTACACCTTC; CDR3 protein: CSVNPGGIGYGYTF
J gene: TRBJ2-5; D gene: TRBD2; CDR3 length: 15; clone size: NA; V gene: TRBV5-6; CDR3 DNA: TGTGCCAGCAGCTTGGGCGGGGGGGCCGTCCAGACCCAGTACTTC; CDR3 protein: CASSLGGGAVQTQYF
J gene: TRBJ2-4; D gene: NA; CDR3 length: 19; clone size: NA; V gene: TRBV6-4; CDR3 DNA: TGTGCCAGCAGTGACCCCACAGGGGGGGAATTTACAAGCAAAAACATTCAGTACTTC; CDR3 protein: CASSDPTGGEFTSKNIQYF
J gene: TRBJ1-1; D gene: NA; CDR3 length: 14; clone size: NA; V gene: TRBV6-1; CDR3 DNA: TGTGCCAGCAGTGTAGGGGAGTGGGGCACTGAAGCTTTCTTT; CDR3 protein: CASSVGEWGTEAFF
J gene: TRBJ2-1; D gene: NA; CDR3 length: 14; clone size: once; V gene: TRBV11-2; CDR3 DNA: TGTGCCAGCAGCCCCAGCCGGGGAGGAAGGGAGCAGTTCTTC; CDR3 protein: CASSPSRGGREQFF
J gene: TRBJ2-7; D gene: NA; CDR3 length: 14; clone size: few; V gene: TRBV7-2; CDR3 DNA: TGTGCCAGCAGCCTACTCGGGGCGTCCTACGAGCAGTACTTC; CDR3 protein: CASSLLGASYEQYF
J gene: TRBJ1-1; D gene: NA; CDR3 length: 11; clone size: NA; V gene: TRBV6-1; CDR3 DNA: TGTGCGGGGAGGGGGGAAACTGAAGCTTTCTTT; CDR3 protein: CAGRGETEAFF
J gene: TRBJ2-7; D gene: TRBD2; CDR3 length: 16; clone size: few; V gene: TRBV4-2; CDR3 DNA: TGTGCCAGCAGCCAAAGGTATGGGACTAGCACCCACGAGCAGTACTTC; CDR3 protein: CASSQRYGTSTHEQYF
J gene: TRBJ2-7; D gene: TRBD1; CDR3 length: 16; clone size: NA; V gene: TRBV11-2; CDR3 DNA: TGTGCCAGCAGCCTTGGGACAGGGGGCGCGTCCTACGAGCAGTACTTC; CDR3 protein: CASSLGTGGASYEQYF
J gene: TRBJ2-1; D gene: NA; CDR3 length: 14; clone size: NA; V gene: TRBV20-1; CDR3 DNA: TGCAGTGCTAGAAAGACTTTGTCCTACAATGAGCAGTTCTTC; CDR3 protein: CSARKTLSYNEQFF
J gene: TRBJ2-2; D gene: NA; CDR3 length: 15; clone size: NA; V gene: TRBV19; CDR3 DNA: TGTGCCAGTAAAGGCGGAGGGGCTAACACCGGGGAGCTGTTTTTT; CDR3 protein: CASKGGGANTGELFF
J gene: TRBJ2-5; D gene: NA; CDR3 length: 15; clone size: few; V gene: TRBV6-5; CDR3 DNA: TGTGCCAGCAGTTACTCGATCGGGGGGCCTCGTAGGGAGTACTTC; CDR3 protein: CASSYSIGGPRREYF
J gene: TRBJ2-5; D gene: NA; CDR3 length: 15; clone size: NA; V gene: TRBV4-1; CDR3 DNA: TGCGCCAGCAGCCAAGATTTTTCGGGACGGGAGACCCAGTACTTC; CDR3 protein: CASSQDFSGRETQYF
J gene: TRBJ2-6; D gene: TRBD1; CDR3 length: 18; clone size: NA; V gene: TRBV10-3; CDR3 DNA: TGTGCCATCAGAGGCGGACAGGGGGCATCGTCCGGGGCCAACGTCCTGACTTTC; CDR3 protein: CAIRGGQGASSGANVLTF
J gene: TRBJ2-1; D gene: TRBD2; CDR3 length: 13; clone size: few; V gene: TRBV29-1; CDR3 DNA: TGCAGTCTAGCGGGAGGGGTATACAATGAGCAGTTCTTC; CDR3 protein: CSLAGGVYNEQFF
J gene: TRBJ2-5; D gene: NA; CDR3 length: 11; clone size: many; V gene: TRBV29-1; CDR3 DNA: TGCAGCGCTGCCGGGGAAGAGACCCAGTACTTC; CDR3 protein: CSAAGEETQYF
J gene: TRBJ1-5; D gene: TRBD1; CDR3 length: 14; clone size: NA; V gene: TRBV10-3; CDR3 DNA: TGTGCCATCAGGAGGACAGGGGACAATCAGCCCCAGCATTTT; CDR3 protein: CAIRRTGDNQPQHF
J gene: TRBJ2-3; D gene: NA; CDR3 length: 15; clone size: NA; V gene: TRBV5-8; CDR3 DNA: TGTGCCAGCAGCTTGGGCTACGTTCTAGCGGATACGCAGTATTTT; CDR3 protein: CASSLGYVLADTQYF
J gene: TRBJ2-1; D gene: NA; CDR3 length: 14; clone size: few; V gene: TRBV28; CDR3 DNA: TGTGCCAGCATCCAGGGTACCTCCTACAATGAGCAGTTCTTC; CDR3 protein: CASIQGTSYNEQFF
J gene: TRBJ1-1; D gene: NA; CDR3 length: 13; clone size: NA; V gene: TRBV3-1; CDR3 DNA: TGTGCCAGCAGCTCAAGGAGGGACACTGAAGCTTTCTTT; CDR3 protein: CASSSRRDTEAFF
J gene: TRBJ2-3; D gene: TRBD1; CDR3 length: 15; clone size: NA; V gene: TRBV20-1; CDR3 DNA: TGCAGTGCTAGAGGTCGCCGGGACAGCTCAGATACGCAGTATTTT; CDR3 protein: CSARGRRDSSDTQYF
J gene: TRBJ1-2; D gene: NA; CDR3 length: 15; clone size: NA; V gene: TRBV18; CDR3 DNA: TGTGCCAGCTCACCCGTAGGTCAGGTGATCTATGGCTACACCTTC; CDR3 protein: CASSPVGQVIYGYTF
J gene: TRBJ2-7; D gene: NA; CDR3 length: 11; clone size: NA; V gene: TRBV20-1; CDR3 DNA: TGCAGTGCGGCAGGGTGGTACGAGCAGTACTTC; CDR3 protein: CSAAGWYEQYF
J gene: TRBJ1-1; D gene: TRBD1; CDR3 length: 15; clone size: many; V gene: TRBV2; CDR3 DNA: TGTGCCAGCAGTTCAAGCAACACAGGGGGCACTGAAGCTTTCTTT; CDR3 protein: CASSSSNTGGTEAFF
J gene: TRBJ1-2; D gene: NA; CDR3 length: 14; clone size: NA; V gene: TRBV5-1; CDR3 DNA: TGCGCCAGCAGCTTGGTTCGGCAGGGCGGAGGCTACACCTTC; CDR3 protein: CASSLVRQGGGYTF